This T cell receptor (beta chain) is drawn from a study of blood T cell repertoires in COVID-19. Study information: COVID-19 samples from acute and convalescent phases originated in the United States, Italy and Spain. PBMCs, B-cell-depleted T cells, or T cells provided the cDNA or gDNA that made up the material.

Original methodology: Amplification of reference gene primers provided the estimated nucleated cell counts. Measured with immunoSEQ multiplex PCR; TCRdb has only the in-frame clones, and not every one. The V and J calls and the clone size are those of that table, but D and trimming were determined from the DNA. This table has fewer than 250,000 clones, about 88% appearing once. Sequencing was carried out using peripheral blood. The clonotype was recovered from a man between 70 and 80 years old with acute or convalescent COVID-19.

The chain's CDR3 is CAIRAFSGNTIYF. The CDR3, as DNA: TGTGCCATCAGAGCATTCTCTGGAAACACCATATATTTT. This chain uses TRBV10-3 with TRBJ1-3, with D uncertain. This CDR3 region has 13 residues. V lost 6 bases and J lost 0, with 6 bases in between. Germline V CDR1 and CDR2: ENHRY, SYGVKD.